The 4 T cell receptor beta chains in this list originate from one sample, sequenced in a study of Ad26.COV2.S vaccination and SARS-CoV-2 variants. Treatment specified: around 19 received Ad26.COV2.S at low or high dose, single or two shots; 5 received placebo; per-sample allocation not given. On day 63 after the first injection, vaccine and placebo recipients gave samples. Repertoires were generated with immunoSEQ multiplex PCR, while TCRdb's copy carries only in-frame clones and drops some. This sample yields around 300,000 clones, of which about 87% are seen a single time; 6.4% belongs to the top ten. This sample comprised peripheral blood, obtained in a trial of Ad26.COV2.S vaccine versus placebo. These receptors were obtained from a person aged 18-65 years who received the Ad26.COV2.S COVID-19 vaccine or a placebo.

V is TRBV7-3 and J is TRBJ2-5, with TRBD2 matching over 8 bases. With V trimmed by 4 bases and J by 7 bases, 11 bases remained unmatched. Germline CDR1 SGHTA, CDR2 FQGTGA. The CDR3 covers 15 residues. The CDR3 here is CASSSLDSGVGTQYF. CDR3 coding DNA: TGTGCCAGCAGCTCTCTGGATAGCGGGGTAGGGACCCAGTACTTC.

The chain couples TRBV6-4 to TRBJ2-7; D is unresolved. CDR1 MRHNA and CDR2 SNTAGT come from the germline V gene. V gave up 7 bases and J gave up 3 bases, with 19 bases separating them. The CDR3 totals 15 residues. The chain's CDR3 is CASTPGERLSYEQYF. CDR3 DNA: TGTGCCAGCACCCCCGGAGAGCGTCTAAGCTACGAGCAGTACTTC.

The chain recombines TRBV12-5 with TRBJ2-5; D is perhaps TRBD2 (5 bases). Germline-derived CDR1 and CDR2 are LGHNT and FRNRAP. Trimming took off 6 bases at V and 4 bases at J, with 12 bases between the two ends. The CDR3 sequence is 13 residues long. The CDR3 bases are TGTGCTAGTGGCCCGGGGATCGGAGAGACCCAGTACTTC. Translating it yields CASGPGIGETQYF.

The chain couples TRBV3-1 (or the pseudogene TRBV3-2) to TRBJ2-5, with TRBD2 as a possible D gene (5 bases). V was trimmed by 4 bases and J by 7 bases, leaving 10 bases between them. Germline-derived CDR1 and CDR2 are LGHDT and YNNKEL (reference sequence). The CDR3 runs to 12 residues. CDR3 sequence reads: CASSPGSGTQYF. For the CDR3, the DNA is TGTGCCAGCAGCCCCGGCAGCGGGACCCAGTACTTC.